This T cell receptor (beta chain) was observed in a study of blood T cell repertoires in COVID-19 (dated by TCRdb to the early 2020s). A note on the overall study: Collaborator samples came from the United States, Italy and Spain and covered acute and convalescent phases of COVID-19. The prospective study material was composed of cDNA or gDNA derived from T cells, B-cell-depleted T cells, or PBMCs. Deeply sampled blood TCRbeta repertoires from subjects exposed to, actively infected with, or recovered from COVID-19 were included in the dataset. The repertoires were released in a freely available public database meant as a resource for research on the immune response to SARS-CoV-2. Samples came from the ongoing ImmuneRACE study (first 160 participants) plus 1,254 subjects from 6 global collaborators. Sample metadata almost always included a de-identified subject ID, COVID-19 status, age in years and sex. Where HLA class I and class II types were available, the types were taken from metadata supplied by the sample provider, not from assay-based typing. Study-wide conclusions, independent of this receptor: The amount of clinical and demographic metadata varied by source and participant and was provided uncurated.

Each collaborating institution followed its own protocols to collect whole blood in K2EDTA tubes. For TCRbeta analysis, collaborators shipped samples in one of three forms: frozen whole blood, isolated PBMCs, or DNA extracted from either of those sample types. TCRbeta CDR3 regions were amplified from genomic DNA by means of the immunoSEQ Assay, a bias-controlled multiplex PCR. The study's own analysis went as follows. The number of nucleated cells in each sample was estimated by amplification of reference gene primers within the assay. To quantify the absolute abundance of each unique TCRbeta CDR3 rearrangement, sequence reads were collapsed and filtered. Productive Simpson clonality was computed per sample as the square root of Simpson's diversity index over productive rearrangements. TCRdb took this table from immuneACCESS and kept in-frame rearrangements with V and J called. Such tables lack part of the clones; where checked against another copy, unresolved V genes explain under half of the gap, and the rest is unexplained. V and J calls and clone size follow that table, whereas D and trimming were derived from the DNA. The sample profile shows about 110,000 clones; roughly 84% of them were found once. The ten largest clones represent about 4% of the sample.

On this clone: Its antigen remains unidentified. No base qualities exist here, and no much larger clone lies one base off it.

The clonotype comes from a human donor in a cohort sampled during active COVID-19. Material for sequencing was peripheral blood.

The CDR3 protein: CASSPRGSGNEKLFF. The sequenced DNA: TGTGCCAGCTCGCCCAGAGGGTCCGGTAATGAAAAACTGTTTTTT. Recombination joined TRBV18 with TRBJ1-4, with the D gene uncertain. The germline V gene gives CDR1 as KGHSH and CDR2 as LQKENI. The CDR3 contains 15 residues, cysteine and phenylalanine counted. Only the CDR3 region is kept as DNA, spanning 45 bases read in frame from base 1. V and J are truncated by 6 bases and 4 bases respectively, leaving an intervening sequence of 15 bases.